This T cell receptor beta chain was recovered during a study of T cell repertoires in cytomegalovirus infection. Regarding the study as a whole: CMV carriers with the relevant HLA were identified by cumulative public TCR beta family frequency. Clonotypes of TCR beta that were HLA-C-restricted and CMV-specific dominated the ex vivo response.

Notes on this clonotype: Its target is unknown.

The length of the CDR3 is 13 residues. V was shortened by 6 bases and J by 6 bases, with 14 bases between the two germline ends. Germline lookup yields CDR1 MNHNS and CDR2 SASEGT. TCRdb itself ran the reads through MiXCR, one entry per CDR3 protein. The sample shows hundreds of thousands of distinct CDR3 sequences, 40% to 50% of them seen only once. This clonotype originated in a human donor in good health (CMV status not recorded). Some clones in this sample may be carry-over from other donors' samples. The chain links TRBV6-1 to TRBJ1-2; the D gene is possibly TRBD1 (6 bases). The sample was cultured PBMCs, taken from culture after CMV antigen stimulation. In DNA, the CDR3 is TGTGCCAGCAGACAAACAGGGTCGGATGGCTACACCTTC. Translated, it gives CASRQTGSDGYTF.